The 11 T cell receptor beta chains below were found in one sample sequenced in a study of cytomegalovirus exposure and HLA in healthy donors. Both 60 Vbeta primers and 13 Jbeta primers went into the PCR. Some clones are missing from TCRdb's copy, which holds only in-frame ones; the method was immunoSEQ multiplex PCR. The sample has around 36,000 clones, roughly 89% seen once. The specimen sequenced was PBMCs. The receptors come from a woman aged 40 to 55 in good health and CMV-seropositive.

The chain carries TRBV25-1 and TRBJ2-3; 7 bases fit TRBD2. Unmatched junction bases numbered 2, after V lost 4 bases and J lost 1 base. The CDR3 length is 14 residues. Germline V gene sequence: CDR1 MGHDK, CDR2 SYGVNS. CDR3 sequence (DNA): TGTGCCAGCAGTGCGGGGGGAGGCACAGATACGCAGTATTTT. Translating gives CASSAGGGTDTQYF. The full variable domain, its missing parts supplied by reference TRBV25-1 and TRBJ2-3, is EADIYQTPRYLVIGTGKKITLECSQTMGHDKMYWYQQDPGMELHLIHYSYGVNSTEKGDLSSESTVSRIRTEHFPLTLESARPSHTSQYLCASSAGGGTDTQYFGPGTRLTVL.

V is TRBV5-4 and J is TRBJ2-1, with 7 bases that match TRBD1. This CDR3 is 13 amino acids long. With 3 bases clipped from V and 9 bases from J, the junction kept 6 bases outside the gene matches. Germline V gene sequence: CDR1 SGHNT, CDR2 YYREEE (reference sequence). As DNA, the CDR3 is TGTGCCAGCAGCTCGGGACAGCCGTTTGAGCAGTTCTTC. Amino acid sequence: CASSSGQPFEQFF.

The chain joins TRBV7-6 to TRBJ2-7, with unresolved D. The CDR3 spans 13 residues. V was shortened by 4 bases and J by 0 bases, with 7 bases between the two germline ends. The germline V gene has CDR1 SGHVS and CDR2 FNYEAQ. The CDR3 here is CASSSDTSYEQYF. The CDR3, as DNA: TGTGCCAGCAGCTCCGACACCTCCTACGAGCAGTACTTC.

The V call is TRBV18, the J call TRBJ2-7; 7 nucleotides align to TRBD1. The CDR3 is 16 amino acids. Trimming took 0 bases from V and 3 from J; bases not matched to a gene: 8. Germline V gene lookup returns CDR1 KGHSH and CDR2 LQKENI. The CDR3 protein is CASSPPGTVSHYEQYF. The DNA for the CDR3 is TGTGCCAGCTCACCACCAGGGACAGTAAGCCACTACGAGCAGTACTTC.

This clone has just a few counts. The chain employs TRBV28 and TRBJ1-5; 8 bases map to TRBD1. The CDR3 is made up of 15 amino acids. The ends lost 6 bases at V and 6 bases at J; junction bases unmatched: 10. Germline values: CDR1 MDHEN, CDR2 SYDVKM. The CDR3 loop is CASSSPTGGTQPQHF. The CDR3 bases are TGTGCCAGCAGCTCCCCCACAGGGGGGACTCAGCCCCAGCATTTT.

The chain joins TRBV6-6 to TRBJ1-5; no reliable D call. The CDR3 length is 12 residues. Germline loops: CDR1 MNHNY, CDR2 SVGAGI (reference sequence). V shed 5 bases and J shed 8 bases, with 10 bases lying between them. DNA of the CDR3: TGTGCCAGCAGTCCACCGGTGGAGCCCCAGCATTTT. This encodes CASSPPVEPQHF.

This sequence joins TRBV4-3 and TRBJ2-5; the match to TRBD2 covers 9 bases. Germline CDR1 is LGHNA and CDR2 is YSLEER. The V gene end was trimmed by 4 bases and the J gene end by 4 bases; junction bases not matched to a gene: 10. This CDR3 comprises 16 residues. CDR3 in amino acids: CASSPGGRGGLETQYF. Here the CDR3 DNA reads TGCGCCAGCAGCCCAGGAGGGCGGGGGGGCCTAGAGACCCAGTACTTC.

This chain connects TRBV13 to TRBJ2-2; 7 bases map to TRBD1. This CDR3 has 16 residues. V dropped 5 bases and J dropped 6; count of bases not matched to a gene: 12. Per germline, CDR1 PRHDT and CDR2 FYEKMQ (reference sequence). The CDR3 DNA is TGTGCCAGCAGCCTCGCAGGGGGAGAAGTGGCCGGGGAGCTGTTTTTT. This gives the protein CASSLAGGEVAGELFF.

The rearrangement links TRBV10-3 to TRBJ2-1; D possibly corresponds to TRBD2 (6 bases). V lost 6 bases and J lost 6, with 15 bases in between. CDR1 and CDR2 (germline): ENHRY, SYGVKD. This CDR3 comprises 14 residues. This CDR3 reads CAIRGRREGNEQFF. The CDR3, as DNA: TGTGCCATCAGGGGTCGGAGGGAAGGCAATGAGCAGTTCTTC.

The CDR3 DNA reads as TGCACCAGCAGCCAAGGAACAGGCCGTTTT. Translating it yields CTSSQGTGRF. The rearrangement uses TRBV1 and TRBJ1-4; TRBD1 reflects the table's D call only, with no check against the DNA. TRBV1 is given as a pseudogene. The CDR3 is made up of 10 amino acids.

V gene TRBV28 combines with J gene TRBJ1-5; no clear D gene. CDR1 MDHEN and CDR2 SYDVKM come from the germline V gene. The length of the CDR3 is 12 residues. The V gene lost 6 bases and the J gene lost 6 bases, with 9 bases spanning the gap. The CDR3 here is CASRIRVQPQHF. The CDR3 DNA reads as TGTGCCAGCAGGATCCGAGTTCAGCCCCAGCATTTT.